Listed below are T cell receptor beta chains from one sample, sequenced in a study of cytomegalovirus exposure and HLA in healthy donors. Produced via immunoSEQ multiplex PCR; TCRdb's table is partial and in-frame only. The sample consists of about 180,000 clones, over 65% of them appearing once. Sequencing was done on a sample of PBMCs. The receptors originated from a woman aged 60-70 years in good health and CMV-seropositive. Both conserved end residues are part of each CDR3. D genes are given only for firm matches. The size entry is marked missing in some rows and otherwise reads once, few, many or a size class.

j_call | d_call | v_call | clone_size | cdr3_aa | cdr3_nt
TRBJ2-5 | NA | TRBV6-5 | NA | CASSYDRFFQETQYF | TGTGCCAGCAGTTACGACAGGTTCTTTCAAGAGACCCAGTACTTC
TRBJ1-2 | TRBD1 | TRBV19 | medium-sized | CASKPPGTGTFYGYTF | TGTGCCAGTAAACCCCCCGGGACAGGGACCTTCTATGGCTACACCTTC
TRBJ2-7 | NA | TRBV28 | once | CASSTPGPGCF | TGTGCCAGCAGTACCCCAGGACCGGGGTGCTTC
TRBJ2-7 | TRBD1 | TRBV5-4 | NA | CASSLPGGPEQYF | TGTGCCAGCAGCTTGCCAGGGGGCCCCGAGCAGTACTTC
TRBJ2-5 | NA | TRBV18 | NA | CASSPPTDQTQYF | TGTGCCAGCTCACCACCGACTGATCAGACCCAGTACTTC
TRBJ2-2 | NA | TRBV5-1 | NA | CASSLGLANTGELFF | TGCGCCAGCAGCTTGGGACTGGCAAACACCGGGGAGCTGTTTTTT
TRBJ1-3 | TRBD1 | TRBV4-2 | few | CASSQDLEGAGRNTIYF | TGTGCCAGCAGCCAAGACCTGGAGGGGGCAGGGCGAAACACCATATATTTT
TRBJ1-4 | NA | TRBV25-1 | once | CASSDQNLSDSSNEKLFF | TGTGCCAGCAGTGATCAAAACCTCTCGGACAGTTCTAATGAAAAACTGTTTTTT
TRBJ1-2 | NA | TRBV7-3 | NA | CASSLGRAPTGYGYTF | TGTGCCAGCAGCTTAGGGCGGGCTCCCACCGGCTATGGCTACACCTTC
TRBJ2-7 | TRBD2 | TRBV18 | NA | CASSPGTSRDYEQYF | TGTGCCAGCTCACCAGGGACTAGCAGAGATTACGAGCAGTACTTC
TRBJ1-2 | NA | TRBV6-5 | NA | CASRDRVNYGYTF | TGTGCCAGCAGAGACAGAGTTAACTATGGCTACACCTTC
TRBJ1-1 | NA | TRBV10-3 | NA | CAINTGTEAFF | TGTGCCATCAATACGGGAACTGAAGCTTTCTTT
TRBJ2-4 | TRBD1 | TRBV19 | NA | CASSTTGTGGKNIQYF | TGTGCCAGTAGTACCACCGGGACAGGGGGGAAAAACATTCAGTACTTC
TRBJ1-1 | NA | TRBV28 | NA | CASARGTEAFF | TGTGCCAGCGCTAGGGGAACTGAAGCTTTCTTT
TRBJ2-2 | TRBD1 | TRBV7-9 | few | CASSLTGGKAGELFF | TGTGCCAGCAGCTTGACAGGGGGCAAGGCCGGGGAGCTGTTTTTT
TRBJ1-1 | NA | TRBV10-3 | once | CAIESGASNTEAFF | TGTGCCATCGAATCAGGGGCGTCGAACACTGAAGCTTTCTTT
TRBJ1-4 | NA | TRBV7-9 | NA | CASSGRQPPTNEKLFF | TGTGCCAGCAGCGGTCGACAGCCACCAACTAATGAAAAACTGTTTTTT
TRBJ1-1 | NA | TRBV30 | NA | CAWVRVGTRAFF | TGTGCCTGGGTCCGGGTAGGGACTCGAGCTTTCTTT
TRBJ2-6 | TRBD2 | TRBV18 | NA | CASSPWLAGSSGANGLTF | TGTGCCAGCTCACCATGGCTAGCGGGGTCCTCTGGGGCCAACGGCCTGACTTTC
TRBJ2-2 | TRBD2 | TRBV5-4 | NA | CASSLAGGGTGELFF | TGTGCCAGCAGCTTGGCCGGGGGGGGCACCGGGGAGCTGTTTTTT
TRBJ2-5 | TRBD1 | TRBV5-1 | NA | CASSLGDRGETQYF | TGCGCCAGCAGCTTGGGGGACAGGGGAGAGACCCAGTACTTC
TRBJ1-2 | TRBD1 | TRBV10-3 | few | CATGGLGGYTF | TGTGCAACAGGGGGCTTAGGAGGCTACACCTTC
TRBJ2-3 | NA | TRBV6-5 | NA | CASSYSYGAGDTQYF | TGTGCCAGCAGTTACTCATATGGGGCTGGGGATACGCAGTATTTT
TRBJ1-2 | TRBD1 | TRBV5-1 | NA | CASSSSTGAGDGYTF | TGCGCCAGCAGCTCTTCCACAGGGGCCGGCGATGGCTACACCTTC
TRBJ1-3 | NA | TRBV5-4 | NA | CASSLWASISGNTIYF | TGTGCCAGCAGCTTGTGGGCGTCCATCTCTGGAAACACCATATATTTT
TRBJ2-2 | NA | TRBV2 | NA | CASSGSNTGELFF | TGTGCCAGCAGCGGGAGTAACACCGGGGAGCTGTTTTTT
TRBJ1-2 | TRBD1 | TRBV7-8 | NA | CASSPGQVTDYGYTF | TGTGCCAGCAGCCCGGGACAGGTGACAGACTATGGCTACACCTTC
TRBJ2-7 | NA | TRBV30 | once | CAWSVPRQGTYEQYF | TGTGCCTGGAGTGTACCGCGGCAGGGGACCTACGAGCAGTACTTC
TRBJ2-7 | TRBD2 | TRBV9 | once | CASSPGTSGSLRYEQYF | TGTGCCAGCAGCCCGGGGACTAGCGGGAGCCTTAGATACGAGCAGTACTTC
TRBJ2-7 | NA | TRBV9 | NA | CASSVALGQTYEQYF | TGTGCCAGCAGCGTAGCTTTGGGACAAACCTACGAGCAGTACTTC
TRBJ2-7 | TRBD2 | TRBV2 | NA | CASTNEERGYEQYF | TGTGCCAGCACCAACGAAGAGCGGGGCTACGAGCAGTACTTC
TRBJ1-4 | NA | TRBV7-2 | NA | CASSPAGGTNEKLFF | TGTGCCAGCAGCCCAGCGGGTGGGACTAATGAAAAACTGTTTTTT
TRBJ1-5 | NA | TRBV30 | NA | CAPRGGYQPQHF | TGTGCCCCACGGGGTGGGTATCAGCCCCAGCATTTT
TRBJ1-1 | TRBD1 | TRBV18 | NA | CASSPLDRRYMNTEAFF | TGTGCCAGCTCACCACTGGACAGGCGTTACATGAACACTGAAGCTTTCTTT
TRBJ1-2 | NA | TRBV7-2 | NA | CASSSYRTGFVYGYTF | TGTGCCAGCAGCTCATATAGGACTGGTTTCGTCTATGGCTACACCTTC
TRBJ2-1 | TRBD2 | TRBV28 | NA | CASSLGGLARDNEQFF | TGTGCCAGCAGTTTAGGAGGACTAGCGAGAGACAATGAGCAGTTCTTC
TRBJ2-1 | TRBD1 | TRBV29-1 | NA | CSGLRRKQGALDNEQFF | TGCAGCGGACTGAGAAGAAAACAGGGGGCGCTGGACAATGAGCAGTTCTTC
TRBJ1-1 | TRBD1 | TRBV19 | NA | CASKWDRSAEAFF | TGTGCCAGTAAGTGGGACAGATCCGCTGAAGCTTTCTTT